These 10 T cell receptor beta chains originate from one sample sequenced in a study of blood T cell repertoires in COVID-19. Using immunoSEQ multiplex PCR, the repertoire was profiled, and TCRdb retains in-frame clones only, with some absent. The table lists more than 95,000 clones, 75% to 90% of them singletons. Sequences were obtained from peripheral blood. These receptors were taken from a man aged 60-69 years with acute or convalescent COVID-19.

This clone appeared once. The genes are TRBV19 and TRBJ2-1; D might be TRBD1 (5 bases). The CDR3 runs to 16 residues. Trimming cost V 10 bases and J 2 bases, with 21 bases left between them. Germline assignment: CDR1 LNHDA and CDR2 SQIVND (reference sequence). CDR3 DNA sequence: TGTGCCACCACGGTGGTGCCCCAGGGTACCTACAATGAGCAGTTCTTC. It translates to CATTVVPQGTYNEQFF.

Only a few counts were recorded for this clone. The chain uses TRBV19 and TRBJ1-5; possible D gene TRBD1, 6 bases. The ends were cut back, 5 bases at V and 6 bases at J, with 14 bases in the middle. Germline V gene data show CDR1 as LNHDA and CDR2 as SQIVND (reference sequence). There are 14 residues in the CDR3. In DNA form, the CDR3 reads TGTGCCAGTAGTGGTACAGGGTCGGGTCAGCCCCAGCATTTT. As protein: CASSGTGSGQPQHF.

This clone appeared once. This chain connects TRBV5-4 to TRBJ2-1; TRBD1 agrees at 7 bases. The CDR3 runs 14 residues. V lost 3 bases to trimming and J lost 6 bases; unmatched junction nucleotides: 6. Per germline, CDR1 SGHNT and CDR2 YYREEE (reference sequence). The CDR3 reads CASSSSTGFNEQFF. The CDR3 DNA reads TGTGCCAGCAGCTCCTCGACAGGGTTCAATGAGCAGTTCTTC. Based on the CDR3 plus reference TRBV5-4 and TRBJ2-1, the full variable domain is ETGVTQSPTHLIKTRGQQVTLRCSSQSGHNTVSWYQQALGQGPQFIFQYYREEENGRGNFPPRFSGLQFPNYSSELNVNALELDDSALYLCASSSSTGFNEQFFGPGTRLTVL.

This chain uses TRBV19 with TRBJ2-3; no reliable D call. The CDR3 covers 12 residues. Germline-derived CDR1 and CDR2 are LNHDA and SQIVND (reference sequence). Deletions cut 5 bases from V and 8 bases from J, with 11 bases between. The CDR3 is CASSPTSGTQYF. The CDR3 DNA sequence: TGTGCCAGTAGTCCCACTTCAGGTACGCAGTATTTT.

This chain links TRBV15 with TRBJ2-1; the D gene is possibly TRBD2 (5 bases). This CDR3 is 11 amino acids long. With 8 bases removed from V and 6 bases from J, the gap between germline ends came to 8 bases. Germline CDR1 is LNHNV and CDR2 is YYDKDF (reference sequence). The CDR3 DNA reads TGTGCCACCCGCGGGTCCAATGAGCAGTTCTTC. Translating gives CATRGSNEQFF.

The V call is TRBV12-3 or TRBV12-4, the J call TRBJ2-7; weak D call: TRBD1 (6 bases). The CDR3 is made up of 13 amino acids. Trimming took off 5 bases at V and 3 bases at J, with 11 bases between the two ends. The CDR3: CASSPTGHYEQYF. In DNA, the CDR3 is TGTGCCAGCAGTCCGACAGGTCACTACGAGCAGTACTTC.

Remarks on this clone: Different DNA sequences within this sample yield the same CDR3. This chain uses TRBV7-9 with TRBJ2-3, with TRBD2 matching over 11 bases. CDR3 length: 15 residues. Germline assignment: CDR1 SEHNR and CDR2 FQNEAQ (reference sequence). With V trimmed by 1 base and J by 3 bases, 0 bases remained unmatched. The CDR3 loop reads CASSLVAGGTDTQYF. The CDR3, as DNA: TGTGCCAGCAGCTTAGTAGCGGGAGGGACAGATACGCAGTATTTT.

V and J are TRBV12-5 and TRBJ2-3; 11 bases map to TRBD2. Germline trimming cut 6 bases from V and 4 bases from J; bases unmatched to any gene: 6. CDR1 and CDR2 from the germline V gene are LGHNT and FRNRAP. The CDR3 has 15 amino acids. The CDR3 reads CASGVLAGGADTQYF. The DNA for the CDR3 is TGTGCTAGTGGGGTTCTAGCGGGAGGAGCAGATACGCAGTATTTT.

This sequence joins TRBV7-2 and TRBJ2-1; tentatively, D is TRBD2 (6 bases). Trimming shortened V by 2 bases and J by 10 bases, and 12 bases separated the two germline ends. Germline CDR1 and CDR2: SGHTA and FQGNSA. The CDR3 consists of 13 residues. The CDR3 loop is CASSLRREREQFF. In nucleotides, the CDR3 is TGTGCCAGCAGCTTACGGCGGGAACGAGAGCAGTTCTTC. Drawing the rest from reference TRBV7-2 and TRBJ2-1, the complete variable domain is GAGVSQSPSNKVTEKGKDVELRCDPISGHTALYWYRQSLGQGLEFLIYFQGNSAPDKSGLPSDRFSAERTGGSVSTLTIQRTQQEDSAVYLCASSLRREREQFFGPGTRLTVL.

The gene calls are TRBV2 and TRBJ1-1; 7 bases line up with TRBD1. This CDR3 has 14 amino acids. Germline V gene lookup returns CDR1 SNHLY and CDR2 FYNNEI. With 7 bases clipped from V and 7 bases from J, the junction kept 12 bases outside the gene matches. For the CDR3, the DNA is TGTGCCAGCACTGGACAGGTGGGGATTGGTGAAGCTTTCTTT. Protein: CASTGQVGIGEAFF.